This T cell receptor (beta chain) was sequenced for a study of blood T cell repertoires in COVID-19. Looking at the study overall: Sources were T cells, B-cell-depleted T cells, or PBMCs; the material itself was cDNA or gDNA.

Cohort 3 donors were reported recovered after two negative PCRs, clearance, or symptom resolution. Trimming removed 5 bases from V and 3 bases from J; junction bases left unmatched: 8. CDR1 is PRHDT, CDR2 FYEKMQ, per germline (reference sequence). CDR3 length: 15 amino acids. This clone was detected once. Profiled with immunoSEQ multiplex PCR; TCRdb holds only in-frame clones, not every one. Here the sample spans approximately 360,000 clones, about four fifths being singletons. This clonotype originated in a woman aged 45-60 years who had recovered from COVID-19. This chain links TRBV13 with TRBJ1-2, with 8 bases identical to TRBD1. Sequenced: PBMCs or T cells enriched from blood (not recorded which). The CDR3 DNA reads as TGTGCCAGCAGCCGAGACAGGGGAACACACTATGGCTACACCTTC. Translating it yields CASSRDRGTHYGYTF.